This T cell receptor beta chain emerged from a study of blood T cell repertoires in COVID-19. Authors' processing steps: Scientists estimated how many nucleated cells there were by amplifying reference gene primers. Here immunoSEQ multiplex PCR was the method, and the copy in TCRdb shows in-frame clones only, minus some. D and trimming come from the DNA, and the V and J calls and clone size come from that table. The sample lists 300,000 to 400,000 clones, roughly 85% seen once, with 1.5% to 2% in the top ten. The receptor was isolated from a woman under 40 who had been exposed to COVID-19. The material sequenced was PBMCs or T cells enriched from blood (not recorded which).

The CDR3, as DNA: TGCGCCAGCAGCAGTAGGAGGGGTCAAGGAGAGACCCAGTACTTC. Amino acid sequence: CASSSRRGQGETQYF. The gene calls are TRBV5-1 and TRBJ2-5; possible D gene TRBD2, 6 bases. From germline, CDR1 is SGHRS and CDR2 YFSETQ. V lost 4 bases and J lost 4, with 17 bases in between. The CDR3 has 15 amino acids.